The 5 T cell receptor beta chains below were found in one sample sequenced in a study of T cells in Graves' hyperthyroidism and ophthalmopathy. RNA transcripts provided the source from which TCR beta CDR3 regions were amplified. The HTBI set primed first-round TCR CDR3 RT-PCR. TCRdb redid the calling of the multiplex PCR reads with MiXCR, one entry per CDR3 protein. Altogether approximately 480,000 distinct CDR3 sequences are present, 20% being singletons, with the ten largest covering around 27%. The sample comprised blood. The origin of the receptors is a young man with Graves' hyperthyroidism.

The chain links TRBV4-1 to TRBJ2-7; the match to TRBD2 covers 9 bases. Trimming removed 3 bases from V and 2 bases from J; junction bases left unmatched: 8. The CDR3 is 16 amino acids. Germline loops: CDR1 MGHRA, CDR2 YSYEKL. The CDR3 loop reads CASSQGPLAGAYEQYF. The DNA for the CDR3 is TGCGCCAGCAGCCAGGGCCCATTAGCGGGGGCCTACGAGCAGTACTTC.

V usage is TRBV28 and J usage is TRBJ2-7; 7 bases fit TRBD2. Trimming removed 5 bases from V and 4 bases from J; junction bases left unmatched: 11. Germline CDR1 is MDHEN and CDR2 is SYDVKM. The length of the CDR3 is 15 residues. For the CDR3, the DNA is TGTGCCAGCAGTGAACGGGGGAGGGAGTCATACGAGCAGTACTTC. Encoded protein: CASSERGRESYEQYF.

This clonotype showed up many times. CDR3 protein: CSARGSAETQYF. DNA for the CDR3: TGCAGTGCTAGAGGTAGCGCAGAGACCCAGTACTTC. The chain links TRBV20-1 to TRBJ2-5; D might be TRBD2 (5 bases). This CDR3 comprises 12 residues. Looked up from germline, CDR1 is DFQATT and CDR2 is SNEGSKA (reference sequence). V was pared by 1 base and J by 4 bases, with 7 bases between.

This clonotype was counted many times. The chain joins TRBV30 to TRBJ1-1; tentatively, D is TRBD1 (5 bases). Trimming took off 3 bases at V and 7 bases at J, with 12 bases between the two ends. CDR3 size: 12 residues. The germline CDR1 and CDR2 sequences are GTSNPN and SVGIG (reference sequence). CDR3 protein: CAWSRGGNEAFF. For the CDR3, the DNA is TGTGCCTGGAGCCGGGGGGGAAATGAAGCTTTCTTT.

This clonotype has just a few counts. The V and J genes are TRBV12-3 or TRBV12-4 and TRBJ2-7, with D maybe TRBD1 (5 bases). There are 14 residues in the CDR3. V dropped 3 bases and J dropped 6 bases, with 15 bases sitting between them. The CDR3 spells CASSFLTGPSEQYF. The CDR3 DNA reads as TGTGCCAGCAGTTTTCTAACAGGCCCCAGCGAGCAGTACTTC.